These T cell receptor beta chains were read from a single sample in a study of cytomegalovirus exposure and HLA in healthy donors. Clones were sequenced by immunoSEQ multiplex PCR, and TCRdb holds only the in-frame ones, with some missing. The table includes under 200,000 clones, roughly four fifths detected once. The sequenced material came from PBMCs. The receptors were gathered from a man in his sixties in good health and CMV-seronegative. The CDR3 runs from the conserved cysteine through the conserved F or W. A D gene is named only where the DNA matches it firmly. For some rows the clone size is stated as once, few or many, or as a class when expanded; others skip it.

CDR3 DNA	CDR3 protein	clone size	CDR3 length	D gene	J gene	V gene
TGTGCCAGCAGCTTAGCAGGGGTTGGAAACACCATATATTTT	CASSLAGVGNTIYF	few	14	.	TRBJ1-3	TRBV7-6
TGTGCCAGTAGTATAGGAGAGTCCCAGCATTTT	CASSIGESQHF	.	11	.	TRBJ1-5	TRBV19
TGTGCCAGCAGCCCAGTCCGGACAGGGGATGGCTACACCTTC	CASSPVRTGDGYTF	.	14	TRBD1	TRBJ1-2	TRBV5-4
TGTGCCAGTAGTACGACAGGGGACGCGGATCAGTACTTC	CASSTTGDADQYF	once	13	TRBD1	TRBJ2-7	TRBV19
TGTGCCAGCAGCAGCAAGCCGGCCCTCAGGGGGCCAGATACGCAGTATTTT	CASSSKPALRGPDTQYF	.	17	.	TRBJ2-3	TRBV21-1
TGCGCCAGCAGCTTTTACCGGGACGAGCAGTACTTC	CASSFYRDEQYF	.	12	.	TRBJ2-7	TRBV5-1
TGTGCCAGCAAACCAGGGTACGAGAATTCACCCCTCCACTTT	CASKPGYENSPLHF	.	14	.	TRBJ1-6	TRBV2
TGTGCCAGCACCCCGGGAGGTCGGAAAGCTTTCTTT	CASTPGGRKAFF	.	12	.	TRBJ1-1	TRBV6-5
TGCGCCAGCAGTGTACCGGGGTCCGGGGGGACCGGGGAGCTGTTTTTT	CASSVPGSGGTGELFF	.	16	TRBD2	TRBJ2-2	TRBV10-1
TGCAGCGTTACCACGGCTAGCTACGAGCAGTACTTC	CSVTTASYEQYF	few	12	.	TRBJ2-7	TRBV29-1
TGTGCCAGCAGCCCGCCCCGTCCCGGTACGCAGTATTTT	CASSPPRPGTQYF	.	13	.	TRBJ2-3	TRBV7-2
TGTGCCACCAGCAGAGATCTTGGACTAGCGGGGAGGACTGGGGCCAACGTCCTGACTTTC	CATSRDLGLAGRTGANVLTF	.	20	TRBD2	TRBJ2-6	TRBV15
TGTGCCATCAATACTCCTGACAGGGGGGGGACTGAAGCTTTCTTT	CAINTPDRGGTEAFF	.	15	TRBD1	TRBJ1-1	TRBV10-3